What follows are 32 T cell receptor beta chains derived from one specimen sequenced in a study of OX40 agonist ivuxolimab in advanced cancers. Method: immunoSEQ multiplex PCR; TCRdb's copy keeps in-frame clones and lacks some. The repertoire holds more than 45,000 clones, with about 93% as singletons. Sample: CD4+ or CD8+ T cells sorted from blood, taken in a trial of the OX40 agonist ivuxolimab. These receptors came from an adult with an advanced solid tumor such as melanoma, head and neck, liver or kidney cancer.

The chain combines TRBV11-2 with TRBJ2-7; the D gene is possibly TRBD1 (6 bases). Germline values: CDR1 SGHAT, CDR2 FQNNGV. The V end lost 5 bases, the J end lost 1 base, and 9 bases lay between the germline ends. The CDR3 has 13 amino acids. Written as DNA, the CDR3 is TGTGCCAGCAGCAACGGGACATCCTACGAGCAGTACGTC. Amino acid sequence: CASSNGTSYEQYV.

V is TRBV5-6 and J is TRBJ2-4; TRBD1 matches 7 bases. Germline assignment: CDR1 SGHDT and CDR2 YYEEEE. Trimming at V came to 4 bases and at J to 8 bases, leaving 9 bases not matched to a gene. The CDR3 sequence is 14 residues long. The CDR3, as DNA: TGTGCCAGCAGCCTACAGGGGAATCGGGACATTCAGTACTTC. Its protein product is CASSLQGNRDIQYF.

The V gene is TRBV7-9, the J gene TRBJ2-7; 8 nucleotides agree with TRBD2. The trim removed 5 bases at V and 4 bases at J, leaving 4 bases unmatched. CDR3 length equals 13 residues. Germline values: CDR1 SEHNR, CDR2 FQNEAQ (reference sequence). The CDR3 nucleotides read TGTGCCAGCAGCATCCCGGGGGGGTACGAGCAGTACTTC. Protein: CASSIPGGYEQYF.

The chain recombines TRBV19 with TRBJ1-2; no firm D call. CDR1 is LNHDA and CDR2 is SQIVND in the germline V gene (reference sequence). Trimming cost V 1 base and J 11 bases, with 8 bases left between them. CDR3 length: 11 residues. In DNA form, the CDR3 reads TGTGCCAGTAGTATAGGGACTCAATACACCTTC. Translated: CASSIGTQYTF.

This clone appeared once. The chain joins TRBV11-1 to TRBJ2-2, with D perhaps TRBD2 (5 bases). The V end was cut by 2 bases, the J end by 8 bases, with 15 bases between. From germline, CDR1 is SGHAT and CDR2 FQDESV (reference sequence). The CDR3 loop spans 15 amino acids. The CDR3 loop reads CASSLRVVDSGELFF. Written as DNA, the CDR3 is TGTGCCAGCAGCTTAAGGGTAGTGGACTCGGGGGAGCTGTTTTTT.

This chain links TRBV28 with TRBJ1-4, with 9 bases matching TRBD1. V dropped 6 bases and J dropped 8; count of bases not matched to a gene: 10. There are 15 residues in the CDR3. The germline V gene encodes CDR1 MDHEN and CDR2 SYDVKM. CDR3 coding DNA: TGTGCCAGCAGCTCCCTGACAGGGGGAGAGGAAAAACTGTTTTTT. Its translation is CASSSLTGGEEKLFF. Supplemented by reference TRBV28 and TRBJ1-4, the full variable domain reads DVKVTQSSRYLVKRTGEKVFLECVQDMDHENMFWYRQDPGLGLRLIYFSYDVKMKEKGDIPEGYSVSREKKERFSLILESASTNQTSMYLCASSSLTGGEEKLFFGSGTQLSVL.

The chain recombines TRBV9 with TRBJ1-2; 8 bases agree with TRBD1. The trim removed 4 bases at V and 5 bases at J, leaving 10 bases unmatched. Germline V CDR1 and CDR2: SGDLS, YYNGEE. CDR3 length: 15 amino acids. CDR3 residues: CASSPPPGGGYGYTF. CDR3 DNA sequence: TGTGCCAGCAGCCCCCCCCCAGGGGGCGGATATGGCTACACCTTC. The full variable domain, with the rest looked up from reference TRBV9 and TRBJ1-2, is DSGVTQTPKHLITATGQRVTLRCSPRSGDLSVYWYQQSLDQGLQFLIQYYNGEERAKGNILERFSAQQFPDLHSELNLSSLELGDSALYFCASSPPPGGGYGYTFGSGTRLTVV.

The CDR3 loop is CASSLPGSGVGNEQFF. The CDR3 DNA reads as TGTGCCAGTAGTCTCCCGGGTAGCGGGGTGGGGAATGAGCAGTTCTTC. The V call is TRBV19, the J call TRBJ2-1; 8 bases agree with TRBD2. V dropped 5 bases and J dropped 7; count of bases not matched to a gene: 13. The germline gives CDR1 LNHDA, CDR2 SQIVND (reference sequence). This CDR3 has 16 residues. The full variable domain, with the rest looked up from reference TRBV19 and TRBJ2-1, is DGGITQSPKYLFRKEGQNVTLSCEQNLNHDAMYWYRQDPGQGLRLIYYSQIVNDFQKGDIAEGYSVSREKKESFPLTVTSAQKNPTAFYLCASSLPGSGVGNEQFFGPGTRLTVL.

CDR3 nucleotide sequence: TGTGCCAGCAGCCGGGGACAGGGGGTCTCCGGCATTCAGTACTTC. Translating it yields CASSRGQGVSGIQYF. The chain has TRBV7-9 and TRBJ2-4; the match to TRBD1 covers 11 bases. CDR1 and CDR2 from the germline V gene are SEHNR and FQNEAQ (reference sequence). The V segment lost 5 bases and the J segment 9 bases; nucleotides outside the gene matches: 9. This CDR3 is 15 amino acids long.

This clone was detected a few times. This chain uses TRBV19 with TRBJ1-5; D gene uncertain. CDR1 is LNHDA and CDR2 is SQIVND in the germline V gene (reference sequence). The CDR3 runs to 14 residues. V lost 6 bases, J lost 2 bases, and 11 bases lay in between. The CDR3 spells CASRGFGGNQPQHF. In nucleotides, the CDR3 is TGTGCCAGTAGGGGCTTTGGGGGCAATCAGCCCCAGCATTTT.

V gene TRBV6-6 combines with J gene TRBJ1-5; D not resolved. The CDR3 covers 14 residues. The germline V gene encodes CDR1 MNHNY and CDR2 SVGAGI (reference sequence). V shed 1 base and J shed 6 bases, with 10 bases lying between them. The DNA of the CDR3 is TGTGCCAGCAGTTACTGGTCGGGGTCTCAGCCCCAGCATTTT. It specifies CASSYWSGSQPQHF.

The chain combines TRBV11-2 with TRBJ1-1, with 8 bases lining up with TRBD1. CDR1 and CDR2 (germline): SGHAT, FQNNGV. The J segment lost 0 bases and the V segment lost 2 bases, leaving 2 bases of the junction unmatched. This CDR3 contains 15 residues. As DNA, the CDR3 is TGTGCCAGCAGCTTACGACAGGGGATGAACACTGAAGCTTTCTTT. It specifies CASSLRQGMNTEAFF.

This chain joins TRBV9 and TRBJ1-5, with a possible D match to TRBD1 (5 bases). Germline lookup yields CDR1 SGDLS and CDR2 YYNGEE. This CDR3 comprises 18 residues. Trimming left V 3 bases short and J 1 base short, with 20 bases between. CDR3 sequence (DNA): TGTGCCAGCAGCGCCGACGACGGGGGGTGGTACAGCAATCAGCCCCAGCATTTT. It specifies CASSADDGGWYSNQPQHF.

J is TRBJ2-2 and V is TRBV30; D perhaps matches TRBD2 (5 bases). The CDR3 length is 14 residues. V was clipped by 5 bases and J by 4 bases, with 14 bases between them. CDR1 and CDR2 (germline): GTSNPN, SVGIG (reference sequence). CDR3 in DNA: TGTGCCTGGGGGCGGGCCCTCCCCACCGGGGAGCTGTTTTTT. Amino acid sequence: CAWGRALPTGELFF.

This clone was counted only a few times. The CDR3: CASSPHDVFTGELFF. The CDR3 DNA follows: TGTGCCAGCAGCCCCCATGACGTGTTCACCGGGGAGCTGTTTTTT. The chain employs TRBV6-4 and TRBJ2-2; D is unclear. The CDR3 length is 15 residues. Germline lookup yields CDR1 MRHNA and CDR2 SNTAGT. The V and J ends lost 6 bases and 4 bases respectively, with 15 bases between them.

This chain connects TRBV28 to TRBJ2-5; 7 bases agree with TRBD2. J was trimmed by 5 bases and V by 6 bases; bases with no gene match: 9. CDR1 is MDHEN and CDR2 is SYDVKM in the germline V gene. This CDR3 is built from 14 residues. The CDR3: CASSLNGGLETQYF. For the CDR3, the DNA is TGTGCCAGCAGCCTAAACGGGGGGTTGGAGACCCAGTACTTC. Complete variable domain (other parts from reference TRBV28 and TRBJ2-5): DVKVTQSSRYLVKRTGEKVFLECVQDMDHENMFWYRQDPGLGLRLIYFSYDVKMKEKGDIPEGYSVSREKKERFSLILESASTNQTSMYLCASSLNGGLETQYFGPGTRLLVL.

The V and J genes are TRBV11-2 and TRBJ2-5; 12 nucleotides align to TRBD2. J gave up 2 bases and V 6 bases, and 10 bases lay outside the gene matches. This CDR3 spans 17 amino acids. Germline assignment: CDR1 SGHAT and CDR2 FQNNGV. The CDR3 loop is CASRDWASGGAQETQYF. DNA of the CDR3: TGTGCCAGCAGAGATTGGGCTAGCGGGGGGGCTCAAGAGACCCAGTACTTC. The variable domain in full, with the rest retrieved from reference TRBV11-2 and TRBJ2-5, is EAGVAQSPRYKIIEKRQSVAFWCNPISGHATLYWYQQILGQGPKLLIQFQNNGVVDDSQLPKDRFSAERLKGVDSTLKIQPAKLEDSAVYLCASRDWASGGAQETQYFGPGTRLLVL.

About this clone itself: At the DNA level, this CDR3 is encoded by other sequences in the same sample as well. The chain combines TRBV13 with TRBJ1-6; 7 positions match TRBD1. J was trimmed by 7 bases and V by 5 bases; bases with no gene match: 8. Germline CDR1 PRHDT, CDR2 FYEKMQ (reference sequence). The CDR3 is made up of 15 amino acids. Here the CDR3 DNA reads TGTGCCAGCAGCCCCGCGGGACAGATAAATTCACCCCTCCACTTT. It yields the protein CASSPAGQINSPLHF.

The rearrangement joins TRBV27 to TRBJ2-2; 11 bases map to TRBD1. The V gene's germline CDR1 is MNHEY and CDR2 SMNVEV (reference sequence). Trimming cost V 3 bases and J 7 bases; bases outside gene matches: 4. CDR3 size: 15 residues. The CDR3 DNA is TGTGCCAGCAGTTTGGGGACAGGGGGAATCGGGGAGCTGTTTTTT. It encodes CASSLGTGGIGELFF.

The chain recombines TRBV6-1 with TRBJ1-4; 7 bases line up with TRBD1. The CDR3 is 16 amino acids. J lost 3 bases, V lost 1 base, and 5 bases had no gene match. Germline-derived CDR1 and CDR2 are MNHNS and SASEGT. The CDR3: CASSEDAGTANEKLFF. The CDR3 DNA reads TGTGCCAGCAGTGAAGACGCAGGGACAGCTAATGAAAAACTGTTTTTT.

The gene calls are TRBV2 and TRBJ2-3; 12 bases are a match to TRBD2. J was trimmed by 4 bases and V by 2 bases; bases with no gene match: 4. Germline V gene lookup returns CDR1 SNHLY and CDR2 FYNNEI. CDR3 length: 16 amino acids. This chain's CDR3 is CASSEPSGGEADTQYF. CDR3 DNA sequence: TGTGCCAGCAGTGAACCTAGCGGGGGGGAAGCAGATACGCAGTATTTT.

This sequence joins TRBV9 and TRBJ1-1, with 10 bases aligning to TRBD1. Germline values: CDR1 SGDLS, CDR2 YYNGEE. Trimming at V came to 4 bases and at J to 7 bases, leaving 10 bases not matched to a gene. This CDR3 has 15 residues. The CDR3 DNA reads as TGTGCCAGCAGCCCCGATGACAGGGGGCCTGTTGAAGCTTTCTTT. It codes for CASSPDDRGPVEAFF.

This chain joins TRBV19 and TRBJ2-2; 9 nucleotides agree with TRBD1. J gave up 2 bases and V 6 bases, and 4 bases lay outside the gene matches. Germline loops: CDR1 LNHDA, CDR2 SQIVND (reference sequence). The CDR3 has 15 amino acids. The CDR3 protein is CASSLDRGNTGELFF. The CDR3 DNA follows: TGTGCCAGTAGCCTGGACAGGGGAAACACCGGGGAGCTGTTTTTT.

The genes are TRBV11-2 and TRBJ2-2, with D perhaps assigned TRBD1 or TRBD2 (5 bases each). Deletions cut 4 bases from V and 2 bases from J, with 11 bases between. The CDR3 has 15 amino acids. Germline V gene data show CDR1 as SGHAT and CDR2 as FQNNGV. The CDR3 bases are TGTGCCAGCAGCTCCCCGGGACCCAACACCGGGGAGCTGTTTTTT. Protein product: CASSSPGPNTGELFF.

In its sample, this clone was seen a few times. The chain employs TRBV2 and TRBJ2-7; 13 bases match TRBD2. The V gene's germline CDR1 is SNHLY and CDR2 FYNNEI. Losses at the gene ends were 6 bases for V and 6 bases for J; bases not matched to a gene: 5. The CDR3 is 14 residues long. The CDR3 loop reads CASRRTSGGGEQYF. CDR3 bases: TGTGCCAGCAGGAGGACTAGCGGGGGCGGCGAGCAGTACTTC.

For the CDR3, the DNA is TGTGCCAGCAGTTTATACGAAAAGACTGAAGCTTTCTTT. Amino acid sequence: CASSLYEKTEAFF. V usage is TRBV27 and J usage is TRBJ1-1; D call uncertain. With 1 base removed from V and 5 bases from J, the gap between germline ends came to 8 bases. Per the germline V gene, CDR1 is MNHEY and CDR2 is SMNVEV (reference sequence). The CDR3 totals 13 residues.

V is TRBV30 and J is TRBJ2-7, with a possible D match to TRBD2 (5 bases). V lost 3 bases and J 1 base, leaving 13 bases between the germline ends. This CDR3 comprises 14 residues. Per germline, CDR1 GTSNPN and CDR2 SVGIG (reference sequence). CDR3 sequence: CAWRDSFSSYEQYF. CDR3 bases: TGTGCCTGGAGGGACTCCTTTAGTTCCTACGAGCAGTACTTC.

This sequence joins TRBV6-5 and TRBJ1-6, with TRBD1 matching 9 bases. This CDR3 region has 15 residues. Per the germline V gene, CDR1 is MNHEY and CDR2 is SVGAGI. V lost 2 bases to trimming and J lost 7 bases; unmatched junction nucleotides: 3. Written as DNA, the CDR3 is TGTGCCAGCAGTTACCGGGACAGGGTGAATTCACCCCTCCACTTT. Translation: CASSYRDRVNSPLHF.

The J gene is TRBJ1-1, the V gene TRBV28; D possibly corresponds to TRBD1 (5 bases). Germline V lookup: CDR1 MDHEN, CDR2 SYDVKM. Trimming stripped 5 bases from V and 4 bases from J, with 17 bases between. There are 15 residues in the CDR3. CDR3: CASSPGPPGGTEAFF. As DNA, the CDR3 is TGTGCCAGCAGTCCGGGACCCCCCGGGGGCACTGAAGCTTTCTTT.

The chain employs TRBV30 and TRBJ1-2; D gene unclear. Trimming took 4 bases from V and 8 from J, leaving 20 bases between them. Germline CDR1 reads GTSNPN; CDR2 reads SVGIG (reference sequence). The CDR3 runs 14 residues. The CDR3 nucleotides are TGTGCCTGGAACTTGACTTCGCGGGGAGGAGGCTACACCTTC. Protein: CAWNLTSRGGGYTF.

The chain is built from TRBV9 and TRBJ2-7; a possible D gene is TRBD1 (5 bases). Trimming shortened V by 4 bases and J by 2 bases, and 13 bases separated the two germline ends. CDR1 and CDR2 (germline): SGDLS, YYNGEE. This CDR3 is built from 14 residues. This CDR3 is CASSPQGEPYEQYF. Written as DNA, the CDR3 is TGTGCCAGCAGCCCCCAAGGGGAACCCTACGAGCAGTACTTC.

This sequence joins TRBV29-1 and TRBJ1-5, with TRBD1 as a possible D gene (5 bases). The CDR3 consists of 15 residues. CDR1 and CDR2 (germline): SQVTM, ANQGSEA. V was pared by 0 bases and J by 0 bases, with 9 bases between. The CDR3 sequence: CSVEDGGGSNQPQHF. The DNA of the CDR3 is TGCAGCGTTGAAGATGGGGGAGGTAGCAATCAGCCCCAGCATTTT.